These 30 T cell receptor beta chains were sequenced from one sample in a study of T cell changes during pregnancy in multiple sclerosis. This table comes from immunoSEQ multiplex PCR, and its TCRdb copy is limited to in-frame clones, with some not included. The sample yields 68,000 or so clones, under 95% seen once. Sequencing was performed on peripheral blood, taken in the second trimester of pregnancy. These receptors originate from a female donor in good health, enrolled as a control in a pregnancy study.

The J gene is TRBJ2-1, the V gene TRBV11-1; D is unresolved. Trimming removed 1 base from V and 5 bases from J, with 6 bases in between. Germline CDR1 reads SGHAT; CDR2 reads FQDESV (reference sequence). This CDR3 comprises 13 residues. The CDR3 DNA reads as TGTGCCAGCAGCTTAGGCAGAAACAATGAGCAGTTCTTC. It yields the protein CASSLGRNNEQFF.

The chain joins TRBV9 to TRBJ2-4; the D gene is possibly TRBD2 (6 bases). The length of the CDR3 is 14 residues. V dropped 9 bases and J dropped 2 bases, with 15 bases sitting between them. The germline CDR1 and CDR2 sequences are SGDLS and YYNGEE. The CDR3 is CATFSGLTKNIQYF. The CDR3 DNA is TGTGCCACCTTTAGCGGACTAACCAAAAACATTCAGTACTTC.

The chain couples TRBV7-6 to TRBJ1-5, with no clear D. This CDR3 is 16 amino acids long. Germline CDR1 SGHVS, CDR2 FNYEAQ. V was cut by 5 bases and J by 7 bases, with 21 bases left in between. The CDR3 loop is CASSPTPRDIGQPQHF. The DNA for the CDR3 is TGTGCCAGCAGCCCGACTCCCCGTGATATAGGCCAGCCCCAGCATTTT.

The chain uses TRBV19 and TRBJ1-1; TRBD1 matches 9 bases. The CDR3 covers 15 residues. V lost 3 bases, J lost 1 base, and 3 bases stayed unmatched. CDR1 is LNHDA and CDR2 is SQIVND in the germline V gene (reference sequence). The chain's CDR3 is CASSIPGQGNTEAFF. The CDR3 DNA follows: TGTGCCAGTAGTATTCCGGGACAGGGGAACACTGAAGCTTTCTTT. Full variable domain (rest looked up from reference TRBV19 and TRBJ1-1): DGGITQSPKYLFRKEGQNVTLSCEQNLNHDAMYWYRQDPGQGLRLIYYSQIVNDFQKGDIAEGYSVSREKKESFPLTVTSAQKNPTAFYLCASSIPGQGNTEAFFGQGTRLTVV.

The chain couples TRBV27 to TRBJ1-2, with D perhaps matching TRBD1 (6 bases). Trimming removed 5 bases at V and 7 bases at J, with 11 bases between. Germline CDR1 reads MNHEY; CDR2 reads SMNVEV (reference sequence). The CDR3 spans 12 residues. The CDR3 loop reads CASSTQGLGYTF. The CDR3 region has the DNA TGTGCCAGCAGTACACAGGGTCTTGGCTACACCTTC.

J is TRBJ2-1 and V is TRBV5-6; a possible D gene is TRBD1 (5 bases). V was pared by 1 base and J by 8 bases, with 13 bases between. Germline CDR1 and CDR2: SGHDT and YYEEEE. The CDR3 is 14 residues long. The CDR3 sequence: CASSLSAGLDEQFF. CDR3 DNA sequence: TGTGCCAGCAGCTTGTCAGCAGGGTTGGATGAGCAGTTCTTC.

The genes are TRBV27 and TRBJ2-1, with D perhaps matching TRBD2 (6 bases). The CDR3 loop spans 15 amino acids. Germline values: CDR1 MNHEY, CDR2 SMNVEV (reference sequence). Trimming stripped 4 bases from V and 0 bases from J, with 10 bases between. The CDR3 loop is CASSWRASSYNEQFF. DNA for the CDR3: TGTGCCAGCAGTTGGAGGGCTAGCTCCTACAATGAGCAGTTCTTC.

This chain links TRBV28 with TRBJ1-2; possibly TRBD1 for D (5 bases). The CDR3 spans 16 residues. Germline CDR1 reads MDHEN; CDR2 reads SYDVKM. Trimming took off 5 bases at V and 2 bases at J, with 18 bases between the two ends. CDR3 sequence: CASSPGRWGSNYGYTF. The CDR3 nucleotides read TGTGCCAGCAGTCCCGGTCGGTGGGGCTCCAACTATGGCTACACCTTC.

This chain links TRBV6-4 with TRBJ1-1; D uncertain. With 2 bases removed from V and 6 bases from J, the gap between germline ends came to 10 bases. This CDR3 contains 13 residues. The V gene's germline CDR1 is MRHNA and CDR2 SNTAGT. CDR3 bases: TGTGCCAGCAGTGACGGGGAGGCGGCTGAAGCTTTCTTT. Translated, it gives CASSDGEAAEAFF.

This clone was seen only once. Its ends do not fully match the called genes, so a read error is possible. Here the CDR3 reads CASSQGLAGYNEQFF. The DNA of the CDR3 is TGTGCTAGCAGCCAGGGACTAGCGGGGTACAATGAGCAGTTCTTC. The rearrangement joins TRBV7-7 to TRBJ2-1, with 13 bases identical to TRBD2. CDR3 length equals 15 residues. Germline V gene data show CDR1 as SSHAT and CDR2 as FNYEAQ (reference sequence).

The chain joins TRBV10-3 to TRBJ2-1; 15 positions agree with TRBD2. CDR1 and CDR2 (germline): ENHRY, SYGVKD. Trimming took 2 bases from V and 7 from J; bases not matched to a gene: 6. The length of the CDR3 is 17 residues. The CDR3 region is CAISEGPGTSGRNEQFF. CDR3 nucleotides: TGTGCCATCAGTGAGGGCCCCGGGACTAGCGGGAGGAATGAGCAGTTCTTC.

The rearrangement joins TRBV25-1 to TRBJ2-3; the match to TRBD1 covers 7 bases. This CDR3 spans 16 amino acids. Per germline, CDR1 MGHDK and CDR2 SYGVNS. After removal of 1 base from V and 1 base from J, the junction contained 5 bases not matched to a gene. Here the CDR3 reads CASSELGTAGTDTQYF. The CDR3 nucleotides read TGTGCCAGCAGTGAATTGGGGACAGCGGGCACAGATACGCAGTATTTT. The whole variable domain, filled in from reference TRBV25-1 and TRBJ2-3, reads EADIYQTPRYLVIGTGKKITLECSQTMGHDKMYWYQQDPGMELHLIHYSYGVNSTEKGDLSSESTVSRIRTEHFPLTLESARPSHTSQYLCASSELGTAGTDTQYFGPGTRLTVL.

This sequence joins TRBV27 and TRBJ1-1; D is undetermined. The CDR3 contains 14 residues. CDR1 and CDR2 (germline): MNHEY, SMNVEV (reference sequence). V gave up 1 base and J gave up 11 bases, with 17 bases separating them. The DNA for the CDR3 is TGTGCCAGCAGTTTATTGGTCGGTGCGGGAGGCGCTTTCTTT. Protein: CASSLLVGAGGAFF.

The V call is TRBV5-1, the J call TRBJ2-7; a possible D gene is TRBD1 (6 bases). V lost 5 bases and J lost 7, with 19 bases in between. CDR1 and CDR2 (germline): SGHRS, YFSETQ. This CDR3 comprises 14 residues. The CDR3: CASSPAGQGYEQYF. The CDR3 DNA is TGCGCCAGCAGTCCTGCCGGGCAGGGGTATGAGCAGTACTTC.

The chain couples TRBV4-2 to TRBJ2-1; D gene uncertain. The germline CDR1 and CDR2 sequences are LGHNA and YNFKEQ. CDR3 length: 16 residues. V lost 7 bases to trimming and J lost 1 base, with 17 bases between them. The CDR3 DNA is TGTGCCAGCACCAGTGGTGGCGGCCCTTCCTACAATGAGCAGTTCTTC. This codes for CASTSGGGPSYNEQFF.

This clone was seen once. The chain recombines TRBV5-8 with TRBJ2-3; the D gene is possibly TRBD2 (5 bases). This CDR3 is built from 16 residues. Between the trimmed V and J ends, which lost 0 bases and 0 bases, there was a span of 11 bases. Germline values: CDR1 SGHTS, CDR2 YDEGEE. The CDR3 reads CASSLGGPESTDTQYF. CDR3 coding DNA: TGTGCCAGCAGCTTGGGCGGGCCCGAAAGCACAGATACGCAGTATTTT.

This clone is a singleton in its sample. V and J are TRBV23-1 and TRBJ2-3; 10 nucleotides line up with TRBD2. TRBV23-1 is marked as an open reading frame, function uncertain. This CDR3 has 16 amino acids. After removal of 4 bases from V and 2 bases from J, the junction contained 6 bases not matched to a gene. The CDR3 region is CASSRPSGSLTDTQYF. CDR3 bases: TGCGCCAGCAGTCGGCCTAGCGGGAGCCTCACAGATACGCAGTATTTT.

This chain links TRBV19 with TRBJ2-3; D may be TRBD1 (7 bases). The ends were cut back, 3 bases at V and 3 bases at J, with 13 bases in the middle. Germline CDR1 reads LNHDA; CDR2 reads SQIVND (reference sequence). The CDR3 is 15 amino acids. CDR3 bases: TGTGCCAGTAGTATCAGGGGGAGCGGGACAGATACGCAGTATTTT. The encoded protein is CASSIRGSGTDTQYF.

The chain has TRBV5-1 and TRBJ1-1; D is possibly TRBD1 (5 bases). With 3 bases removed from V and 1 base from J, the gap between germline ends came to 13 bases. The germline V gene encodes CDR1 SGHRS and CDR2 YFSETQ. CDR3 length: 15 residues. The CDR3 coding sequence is TGCGCCAGCAGCTCCCAGGGAATGGGGAACACTGAAGCTTTCTTT. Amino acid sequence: CASSSQGMGNTEAFF.

The CDR3 loop reads CASRGSYNSPLHF. In DNA form, the CDR3 reads TGTGCCAGCCGAGGGTCCTATAATTCACCCCTCCACTTT. V and J are TRBV2 and TRBJ1-6, with unresolved D. CDR1 and CDR2 from the germline V gene are SNHLY and FYNNEI. V lost 8 bases and J lost 1, with 6 bases in between. This CDR3 spans 13 amino acids.

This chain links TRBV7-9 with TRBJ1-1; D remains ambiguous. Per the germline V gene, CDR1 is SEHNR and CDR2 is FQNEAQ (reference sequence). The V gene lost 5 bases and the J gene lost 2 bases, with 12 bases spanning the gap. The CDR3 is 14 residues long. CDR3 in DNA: TGTGCCAGCAGCCCCCGGTTCGAAAACACTGAAGCTTTCTTT. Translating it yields CASSPRFENTEAFF. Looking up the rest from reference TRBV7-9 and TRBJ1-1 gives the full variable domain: DTGVSQNPRHKITKRGQNVTFRCDPISEHNRLYWYRQTLGQGPEFLTYFQNEAQLEKSRLLSDRFSAERPKGSFSTLEIQRTEQGDSAMYLCASSPRFENTEAFFGQGTRLTVV.

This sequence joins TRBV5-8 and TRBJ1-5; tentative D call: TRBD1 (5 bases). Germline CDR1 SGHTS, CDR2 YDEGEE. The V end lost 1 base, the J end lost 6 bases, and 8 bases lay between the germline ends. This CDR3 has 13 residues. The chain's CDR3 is CASSLRGSQPQHF. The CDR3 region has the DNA TGTGCCAGCAGCTTGAGGGGTAGTCAGCCCCAGCATTTT.

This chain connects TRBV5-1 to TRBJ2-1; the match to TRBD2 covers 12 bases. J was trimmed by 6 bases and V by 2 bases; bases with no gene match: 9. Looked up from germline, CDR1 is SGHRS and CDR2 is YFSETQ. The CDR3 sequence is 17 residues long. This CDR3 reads CASSFGLAGLNLNEQFF. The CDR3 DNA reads TGCGCCAGCAGCTTCGGACTAGCGGGATTAAACCTCAATGAGCAGTTCTTC. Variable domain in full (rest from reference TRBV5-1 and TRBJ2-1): KAGVTQTPRYLIKTRGQQVTLSCSPISGHRSVSWYQQTPGQGLQFLFEYFSETQRNKGNFPGRFSGRQFSNSRSEMNVSTLELGDSALYLCASSFGLAGLNLNEQFFGPGTRLTVL.

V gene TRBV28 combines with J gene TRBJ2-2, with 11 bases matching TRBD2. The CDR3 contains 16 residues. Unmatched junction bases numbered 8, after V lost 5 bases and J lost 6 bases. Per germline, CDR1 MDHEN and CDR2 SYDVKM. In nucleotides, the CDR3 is TGTGCCAGCAGTCGTCTAGCGGGAGGAGGTGCCGGGGAGCTGTTTTTT. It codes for CASSRLAGGGAGELFF.

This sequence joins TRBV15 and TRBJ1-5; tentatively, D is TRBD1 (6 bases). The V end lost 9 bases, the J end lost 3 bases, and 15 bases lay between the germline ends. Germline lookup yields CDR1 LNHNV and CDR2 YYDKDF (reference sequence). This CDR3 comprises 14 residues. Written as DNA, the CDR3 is TGTGCCACAAAGGTAACAGGGTCCAATCAGCCCCAGCATTTT. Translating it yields CATKVTGSNQPQHF.

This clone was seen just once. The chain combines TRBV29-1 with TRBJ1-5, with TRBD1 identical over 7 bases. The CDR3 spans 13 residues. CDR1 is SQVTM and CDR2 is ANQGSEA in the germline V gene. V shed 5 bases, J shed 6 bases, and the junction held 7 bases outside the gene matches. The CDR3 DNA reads TGCAGCGTTTGGTACAGGGGCGGTCAGCCCCAGCATTTT. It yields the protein CSVWYRGGQPQHF.

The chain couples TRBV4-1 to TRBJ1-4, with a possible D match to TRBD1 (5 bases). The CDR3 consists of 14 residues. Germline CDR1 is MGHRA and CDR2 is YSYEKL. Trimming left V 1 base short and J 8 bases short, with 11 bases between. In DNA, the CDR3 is TGCGCCAGCAGCCAAGGGGCGGGGGGGGAAAAACTGTTTTTT. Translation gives CASSQGAGGEKLFF.

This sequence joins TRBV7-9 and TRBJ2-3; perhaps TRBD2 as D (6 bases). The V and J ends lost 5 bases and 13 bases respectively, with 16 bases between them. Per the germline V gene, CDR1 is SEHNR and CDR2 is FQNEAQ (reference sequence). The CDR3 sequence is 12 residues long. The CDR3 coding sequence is TGTGCCAGCAGCCCGGCCCGACTAGAGGAGTATTTT. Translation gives CASSPARLEEYF.

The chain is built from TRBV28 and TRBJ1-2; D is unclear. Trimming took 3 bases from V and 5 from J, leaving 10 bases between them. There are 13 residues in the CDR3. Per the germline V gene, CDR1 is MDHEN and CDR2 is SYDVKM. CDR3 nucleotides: TGTGCCAGCAGTTTCGGCGGTAGATATGGCTACACCTTC. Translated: CASSFGGRYGYTF.

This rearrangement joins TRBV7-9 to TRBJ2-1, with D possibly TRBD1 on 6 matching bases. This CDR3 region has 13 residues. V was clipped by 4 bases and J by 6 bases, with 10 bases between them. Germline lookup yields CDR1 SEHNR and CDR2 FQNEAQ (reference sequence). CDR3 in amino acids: CASSSGQINEQFF. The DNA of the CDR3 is TGTGCCAGCAGCTCCGGACAGATCAATGAGCAGTTCTTC.